The 13 T cell receptor beta chains given below trace back to one sample, sequenced in a study of siplizumab effects on memory and regulatory T cells. Data came from immunoSEQ multiplex PCR; TCRdb stores just in-frame clones and leaves some out. The table includes 65,000 to 70,000 clones, about 90% detected once. Specimen: Tregs sorted from blood. These receptors were taken from a human donor in good health.

The gene calls are TRBV9 and TRBJ1-4, with 11 bases aligning to TRBD1. J lost 8 bases, V lost 3 bases, and 3 bases had no gene match. CDR1 and CDR2 (germline): SGDLS, YYNGEE. The CDR3 loop spans 14 amino acids. The CDR3: CASSARDRGEKLFF. In nucleotides, the CDR3 is TGTGCCAGCAGCGCGCGGGACAGGGGGGAAAAACTGTTTTTT.

The gene calls are TRBV14 and TRBJ2-1; 9 bases map to TRBD2. V was pared by 0 bases and J by 1 base, with 7 bases of the junction left unmatched. The CDR3 is 18 residues long. Germline V gene sequence: CDR1 SGHDN, CDR2 FVKESK. This chain's CDR3 is CASSQDFGGRVSYNEQFF. CDR3 coding DNA: TGTGCCAGCAGCCAAGATTTCGGCGGGAGGGTTTCCTACAATGAGCAGTTCTTC.

The chain employs TRBV5-1 and TRBJ2-5; TRBD1 matches 10 bases. V lost 4 bases to trimming and J lost 0 bases; unmatched junction nucleotides: 3. Germline CDR1 SGHRS, CDR2 YFSETQ. The CDR3 has 15 residues. The DNA of the CDR3 is TGCGCCAGCAGCGAGGGACAGGGGTACCAAGAGACCCAGTACTTC. It specifies CASSEGQGYQETQYF.

V usage is TRBV5-1 and J usage is TRBJ2-1; TRBD2 agrees at 8 bases. Per the germline V gene, CDR1 is SGHRS and CDR2 is YFSETQ. The CDR3 is made up of 13 amino acids. The ends lost 6 bases at V and 5 bases at J; junction bases unmatched: 4. CDR3 loop: CASNSGVNNEQFF. The CDR3 nucleotides read TGCGCCAGCAATAGCGGGGTTAACAATGAGCAGTTCTTC.

V and J are TRBV4-2 and TRBJ2-3, with D possibly TRBD2 on 6 matching bases. V was clipped by 4 bases and J by 2 bases, with 31 bases between them. CDR1 is LGHNA, CDR2 YNFKEQ, per germline. The CDR3 spans 21 residues. For the CDR3, the DNA is TGTGCCAGCAGCCTCGGGCGGGGCTTCGGGGTTGACCCGCGTAACACAGATACGCAGTATTTT. Translation gives CASSLGRGFGVDPRNTDTQYF.

The chain combines TRBV5-1 with TRBJ2-3; possibly TRBD1 for D (6 bases). The CDR3 runs 15 residues. The V end was cut by 3 bases, the J end by 3 bases, with 14 bases between. Germline lookup yields CDR1 SGHRS and CDR2 YFSETQ. The CDR3 DNA reads as TGCGCCAGCAGCTCATCGGACAGCTTGACAGATACGCAGTATTTT. It encodes CASSSSDSLTDTQYF.

V and J are TRBV28 and TRBJ1-1; 8 nucleotides line up with TRBD1. V dropped 6 bases and J dropped 2; count of bases not matched to a gene: 14. Germline CDR1 and CDR2: MDHEN and SYDVKM. CDR3 length: 17 amino acids. CDR3 sequence reads: CASRQSLGQGINTEAFF. The CDR3 coding sequence is TGTGCCAGCAGACAAAGTCTCGGACAGGGAATAAACACTGAAGCTTTCTTT.

V and J are TRBV18 and TRBJ2-7, with 10 bases lining up with TRBD2. The CDR3 covers 18 residues. The V and J ends lost 3 bases and 3 bases, in that order; junction bases with no gene match: 14. Germline lookup yields CDR1 KGHSH and CDR2 LQKENI. For the CDR3, the DNA is TGTGCCAGCTCACCCGGGACTAGCGACCGGATCTATGTCTACGAGCAGTACTTC. It translates to CASSPGTSDRIYVYEQYF.

The rearrangement joins TRBV18 to TRBJ1-1; D is uncertain. Trimming removed 4 bases from V and 3 bases from J, with 12 bases in between. CDR1 is KGHSH and CDR2 is LQKENI in the germline V gene. The CDR3 extends over 14 amino acids. The CDR3, as DNA: TGTGCCAGCTCACTGTATACAGAGGACACTGAAGCTTTCTTT. Residues: CASSLYTEDTEAFF.

The chain recombines TRBV19 with TRBJ2-3; the match to TRBD1 covers 9 bases. V shed 5 bases and J 2 bases; nucleotides not matched to a gene: 5. This CDR3 comprises 15 residues. Germline V gene data show CDR1 as LNHDA and CDR2 as SQIVND (reference sequence). CDR3 nucleotide sequence: TGTGCCAGTAGTGCGGACAGGGGAAACACAGATACGCAGTATTTT. It specifies CASSADRGNTDTQYF.

This chain links TRBV6-6 with TRBJ2-5; D ambiguous. Germline CDR1 and CDR2: MNHNY and SVGAGI (reference sequence). The CDR3 consists of 12 residues. The V and J ends lost 6 bases and 4 bases respectively, with 9 bases between them. In nucleotides, the CDR3 is TGTGCCAGCAGGGCCTTAGCAGAGACCCAGTACTTC. This gives the protein CASRALAETQYF.

V and J are TRBV30 and TRBJ2-3; D may be TRBD2 (6 bases). The CDR3 runs 14 residues. Trimming removed 3 bases at V and 0 bases at J, with 10 bases between. CDR1 and CDR2 from the germline V gene are GTSNPN and SVGIG (reference sequence). The CDR3 is CAWREAGSTDTQYF. CDR3 in DNA: TGTGCCTGGAGGGAGGCGGGGAGCACAGATACGCAGTATTTT.

V is TRBV27 and J is TRBJ1-5, with 7 bases identical to TRBD1. Unmatched junction bases numbered 7, after V lost 2 bases and J lost 3 bases. The CDR3 has 16 residues. The germline V gene has CDR1 MNHEY and CDR2 SMNVEV (reference sequence). This CDR3 reads CASSLRAGQNNQPQHF. CDR3 sequence (DNA): TGTGCCAGCAGTTTAAGGGCGGGACAGAACAATCAGCCCCAGCATTTT.